The present T cell receptor beta chain was sequenced within a study of T-cell memory formation after mild COVID-19. TCRdb redid the calling of the 5' RACE reads with MiXCR, one entry per CDR3 protein. The sample has around 200,000 distinct CDR3 sequences, 16% seen once. Details on this clonotype: Its antigen is not known.

The V gene's germline CDR1 is SQVTM and CDR2 ANQGSEA. The CDR3 consists of 11 residues. Between the trimmed V and J ends, which lost 1 base and 4 bases, there was a span of 3 bases. Findings and limits, study-wide: Several responding clones turned up in pre-infection memory, indicating that cross-reactive memory may have taken part.

This chain joins TRBV29-1 and TRBJ2-3; no clear D gene. This receptor was obtained from an adult woman who had mild COVID-19 (a few samples of this study predate the infection). Cell type and time point are not known. The specimen sequenced was PBMCs or a T cell subset sorted from them (not recorded which). The DNA of the CDR3 is TGCAGCGTTGAAGGGCCAGATACGCAGTATTTT. It yields the protein CSVEGPDTQYF.